A single sample gave rise to the 18 T cell receptor beta chains below, sequenced in a study of identical twins. TCRdb recomputed calls from the 5' RACE reads with MiXCR, one row per CDR3 protein. This sample yields approximately 260,000 distinct CDR3 sequences, of which around 15% are seen a single time; about 9% belongs to the top ten. What was sequenced was memory (CD45RO+) T cells sorted from blood. The receptors derive from a woman under 30 in good health.

Ten or more counts support this clonotype. The gene calls are TRBV4-2 and TRBJ2-7; tentative D call: TRBD2 (6 bases). The germline V gene encodes CDR1 LGHNA and CDR2 YNFKEQ. Trimming took off 3 bases at V and 0 bases at J, with 9 bases between the two ends. The CDR3 totals 14 residues. The CDR3 bases are TGTGCCAGCAGCCAGTTCGGGAGCTCCTACGAGCAGTACTTC. Protein: CASSQFGSSYEQYF.

This sequence joins TRBV10-3 and TRBJ1-4; D gene uncertain. The CDR3 runs to 13 residues. Trimming took off 10 bases at V and 4 bases at J, with 13 bases between the two ends. CDR1 is ENHRY and CDR2 is SYGVKD in the germline V gene. For the CDR3, the DNA is TGTGCCACCCAAGGCGGGATTAATGAAAAACTGTTTTTT. It specifies CATQGGINEKLFF.

This chain links TRBV7-2 with TRBJ2-5; D possibly uses TRBD1 or TRBD2 (6 bases each). Germline CDR1 is SGHTA and CDR2 is FQGNSA. The ends were cut back, 5 bases at V and 0 bases at J, with 13 bases in the middle. This CDR3 has 15 residues. The CDR3 loop reads CASSRRGDHQETQYF. CDR3 nucleotides: TGTGCCAGCAGCCGAAGGGGGGACCACCAAGAGACCCAGTACTTC.

This clonotype was counted between two and nine times. The chain combines TRBV7-9 with TRBJ1-4, with D possibly being TRBD1 (5 bases). Germline CDR1 SEHNR, CDR2 FQNEAQ (reference sequence). The length of the CDR3 is 14 residues. Between the trimmed V and J ends, which lost 1 base and 3 bases, there was a span of 6 bases. The CDR3 DNA is TGTGCCAGCAGCTTAGTGGGGGCTAATGAAAAACTGTTTTTT. Translating it yields CASSLVGANEKLFF.

This chain links TRBV7-9 with TRBJ2-5, with D tentatively TRBD2 (5 bases). V lost 2 bases and J 5 bases, leaving 12 bases between the germline ends. Germline V gene lookup returns CDR1 SEHNR and CDR2 FQNEAQ (reference sequence). This CDR3 is built from 14 residues. Here the CDR3 DNA reads TGTGCCAGCAGCTTATCGGCAGGCGGGGAGACCCAGTACTTC. Encoded protein: CASSLSAGGETQYF.

This clonotype was counted a few times. This chain connects TRBV12-3 or TRBV12-4 to TRBJ2-5, with 13 bases identical to TRBD2. CDR3 length equals 16 residues. The V and J ends lost 5 bases and 4 bases, in that order; junction bases with no gene match: 7. CDR3 protein: CASSRTSGGALETQYF. The CDR3 nucleotides are TGTGCCAGCAGTCGTACTAGCGGGGGGGCGTTAGAGACCCAGTACTTC.

This clonotype was seen more than once but under ten times. V gene TRBV6-5 combines with J gene TRBJ2-1; a possible D gene is TRBD1 (5 bases). The germline V gene encodes CDR1 MNHEY and CDR2 SVGAGI. The CDR3 has 14 amino acids. V was clipped by 0 bases and J by 7 bases, with 10 bases between them. CDR3 residues: CASSYSGPVNEQFF. CDR3 bases: TGTGCCAGCAGTTACTCGGGGCCTGTGAATGAGCAGTTCTTC.

This clonotype was picked up many times. This chain uses TRBV9 with TRBJ1-2, with TRBD1 matching over 8 bases. Trimming cost V 4 bases and J 4 bases; bases outside gene matches: 6. The CDR3 sequence is 14 residues long. From germline, CDR1 is SGDLS and CDR2 YYNGEE. CDR3 nucleotide sequence: TGTGCCAGCAGCAAGACAGGGGAGATCTATGGCTACACCTTC. The encoded protein is CASSKTGEIYGYTF.

There are a few counts of this clonotype. Here the CDR3 DNA reads TGTGCCAGCAGTGAAGGTGGCGTCGAGCAGTACTTC. Amino acids: CASSEGGVEQYF. The V and J genes are TRBV2 and TRBJ2-7; no clear D. Germline loops: CDR1 SNHLY, CDR2 FYNNEI. The CDR3 consists of 12 residues. V was cut by 1 base and J by 6 bases, with 7 bases left in between.

This clonotype has ten or more counts. The rearrangement uses TRBV12-3 or TRBV12-4 and TRBJ2-7, with a possible D match to TRBD2 (5 bases). Trimming cost V 2 bases and J 4 bases, with 9 bases left between them. The CDR3 has 13 residues. The CDR3 loop is CASSLSGTYEQYF. CDR3 sequence (DNA): TGTGCCAGCAGTTTAAGCGGAACTTACGAGCAGTACTTC.

Ten or more counts support this clonotype. This chain connects TRBV10-3 to TRBJ2-3; 8 nucleotides align to TRBD1. CDR3 length equals 16 residues. Germline loops: CDR1 ENHRY, CDR2 SYGVKD. V trimming: 0 bases; J trimming: 7 bases; junction bases outside the gene matches: 9. CDR3 sequence (DNA): TGTGCCATCAGTGAGTCGACAGGGACAGGACAAAATACGCAGTATTTT. Its translation is CAISESTGTGQNTQYF.

There are many counts of this clonotype. The chain combines TRBV29-1 with TRBJ2-5; D possibly corresponds to TRBD1 (6 bases). V was clipped by 7 bases and J by 3 bases, with 12 bases between them. This CDR3 comprises 12 residues. From germline, CDR1 is SQVTM and CDR2 ANQGSEA. This CDR3 is CSGHRAEETQYF. The CDR3 DNA is TGCAGCGGCCACAGGGCTGAAGAGACCCAGTACTTC.

This clonotype was seen once. The rearrangement uses TRBV6-2 or TRBV6-3 and TRBJ2-7, with D possibly being TRBD2 (5 bases). V dropped 2 bases and J dropped 4 bases, with 18 bases sitting between them. The germline V gene encodes CDR1 MNHEY and CDR2 SVGEGT. The CDR3 loop spans 16 amino acids. The CDR3 nucleotides are TGTGCCAGCAGTTACGGGCGAGCGGCTAGCCCTTACGAGCAGTACTTC. Protein: CASSYGRAASPYEQYF.

The rearrangement joins TRBV5-8 to TRBJ1-4; the D is unclear. The CDR3 is made up of 15 amino acids. Trimming left V 6 bases short and J 6 bases short, with 18 bases between. Germline CDR1 and CDR2: SGHTS and YDEGEE. The CDR3 spells CASTPENLEDEKLFF. The CDR3 DNA follows: TGTGCCAGCACGCCGGAGAACCTTGAGGATGAAAAACTGTTTTTT.

This chain links TRBV7-2 with TRBJ2-3; D gene uncertain. This CDR3 is built from 15 residues. Germline V gene lookup returns CDR1 SGHTA and CDR2 FQGNSA. V dropped 2 bases and J dropped 2 bases, with 11 bases sitting between them. Here the CDR3 DNA reads TGTGCCAGCAGCTTATTCTCTGCGGCCACAGATACGCAGTATTTT. Its translation: CASSLFSAATDTQYF.

This clonotype has only a few counts. The rearrangement links TRBV9 to TRBJ2-7, with TRBD2 as a possible D gene (6 bases). Germline V gene sequence: CDR1 SGDLS, CDR2 YYNGEE. V lost 4 bases and J lost 4, with 18 bases in between. CDR3 length: 15 amino acids. CDR3 residues: CASSPRLETGYEQYF. CDR3 bases: TGTGCCAGCAGCCCCCGACTAGAGACGGGGTACGAGCAGTACTTC.

This clonotype occurred a few times. The V gene is TRBV6-5, the J gene TRBJ2-1; D not certain. V lost 4 bases, J lost 5 bases, and 12 bases lay in between. Germline lookup yields CDR1 MNHEY and CDR2 SVGAGI. CDR3 length equals 14 residues. CDR3 region: CASSFLSWDNEQFF. The CDR3 DNA sequence: TGTGCCAGCAGTTTCCTGTCCTGGGACAATGAGCAGTTCTTC.

This clonotype was seen a few times. J is TRBJ2-7 and V is TRBV6-5; D possibly uses TRBD1 or TRBD2 (5 bases each). The CDR3 spans 12 residues. Trimming cost V 5 bases and J 6 bases, with 11 bases left between them. The germline V gene encodes CDR1 MNHEY and CDR2 SVGAGI. CDR3 amino acids: CASSRGVAEQYF. Written as DNA, the CDR3 is TGTGCCAGCAGTCGAGGGGTAGCCGAGCAGTACTTC.